The rows below give T cell receptor beta chains drawn from one sample of a study of neurological immune-mediated disorders. Each CDR3 protein gets one entry after TCRdb re-called the 5' RACE reads with MiXCR. The sample has around 97,000 distinct CDR3 sequences; 9.5% to 14% are singletons. Sequenced sample: PBMCs. The receptors here all came from a female donor with HTLV-1-associated myelopathy (HAM/TSP). Each CDR3 is given with its conserved first and last residue. D genes are given only for firm matches. Clone size is shown for a subset of rows, as once, few, many or a class of expanded clone.

D gene	J gene	V gene	clone size	CDR3 length	CDR3 protein	CDR3 DNA
TRBD1	TRBJ1-5	TRBV29-1	many	12	CSVGTGNQPQHF	TGCAGCGTTGGGACAGGTAATCAGCCCCAGCATTTT
TRBD2	TRBJ2-1	TRBV5-1	many	15	CASRLAGVSYNEQFF	TGCGCCAGCAGGCTAGCGGGGGTCAGCTACAATGAGCAGTTCTTC
.	TRBJ1-4	TRBV7-2	.	14	CASGTWGTNEKLFF	TGTGCCAGTGGAACGTGGGGCACTAATGAAAAACTGTTTTTT
.	TRBJ2-1	TRBV2	many	14	CASSEEAVGNEQFF	TGTGCCAGCAGTGAAGAGGCCGTGGGCAATGAGCAGTTCTTC
.	TRBJ2-1	TRBV5-5	many	15	CASSLGSGGYNEQFF	TGTGCCAGCAGCTTGGGGAGTGGCGGATACAATGAGCAGTTCTTC
.	TRBJ2-3	TRBV7-9	many	14	CASSGIGTPGTQYF	TGTGCCAGCAGCGGTATCGGGACACCGGGCACGCAGTATTTT
.	TRBJ1-4	TRBV6-5	many	12	CASSLTGEKLFF	TGTGCCAGCAGTCTGACTGGCGAAAAACTGTTTTTT
.	TRBJ2-2	TRBV5-1	many	14	CASSTSGDPGELFF	TGCGCCAGCAGCACATCAGGGGACCCCGGGGAGCTGTTTTTT
TRBD1	TRBJ1-6	TRBV14	many	15	CASSQNAGGGGPLHF	TGTGCCAGCAGCCAAAATGCAGGGGGCGGTGGACCCCTCCACTTT
TRBD1	TRBJ1-4	TRBV9	.	14	CASSSGTGGEKLFF	TGTGCCAGCAGCTCAGGGACAGGAGGTGAAAAACTGTTTTTT
.	TRBJ2-2	TRBV5-1	many	20	CASSFRSYPGLYANTGELFF	TGCGCCAGCAGCTTTAGGTCTTACCCTGGGTTATACGCGAACACCGGGGAGCTGTTTTTT
.	TRBJ2-5	TRBV5-5	many	13	CASSLREQETQYF	TGTGCCAGCAGCTTGAGGGAACAAGAGACCCAGTACTTC
.	TRBJ2-6	TRBV5-1	many	16	CASSLGHHSGANVLTF	TGCGCCAGCAGCTTGGGACACCACTCTGGGGCCAACGTCCTGACTTTC
.	TRBJ2-2	TRBV10-3	many	13	CAISPGQNGELFF	TGTGCCATCAGCCCCGGACAAAACGGGGAGCTGTTTTTT
.	TRBJ2-3	TRBV7-2	many	15	CASSLRTSSTDTQYF	TGTGCCAGCAGCTTAAGGACATCTAGCACAGATACGCAGTATTTT
TRBD1	TRBJ2-1	TRBV7-6	many	15	CASSLTGTGGREQFF	TGTGCCAGCAGCTTAACCGGGACAGGGGGCCGTGAGCAGTTCTTC
.	TRBJ2-7	TRBV7-9	.	20	CASSFYICSAARDRGYEQYF	.
.	TRBJ1-2	TRBV5-1	many	12	CASSSNNYGYTF	TGCGCCAGCAGCTCCAACAACTATGGCTACACCTTC
.	TRBJ2-7	TRBV4-1	.	14	CASSQETIGREQYF	TGCGCCAGCAGCCAAGAGACGATAGGGAGGGAGCAGTACTTC
TRBD1	TRBJ2-1	TRBV28	once	15	CASSYGTGIVNEQFF	TGTGCCAGCAGTTATGGGACAGGCATAGTCAATGAGCAGTTCTTC
TRBD1	TRBJ2-1	TRBV6-2/TRBV6-3	many	16	CASSYPTGFAYNEQFF	TGTGCCAGCAGTTACCCGACAGGGTTTGCCTACAATGAGCAGTTCTTC
TRBD1	TRBJ2-3	TRBV5-1	few	11	CASSLDRGKYF	TGCGCCAGCAGCTTGGACAGGGGGAAGTATTTT
.	TRBJ2-3	TRBV14	few	15	CASSQVGGPTDTQYF	TGTGCCAGCAGCCAAGTCGGGGGCCCCACAGATACGCAGTATTTT
.	TRBJ1-4	TRBV11-1	.	13	CASSVGTDEKLFF	TGTGCCAGCAGCGTAGGGACGGATGAAAAACTGTTTTTT
TRBD1	TRBJ2-7	TRBV5-1	few	15	CASSRPGQGAYEQYF	TGCGCCAGCAGCCGTCCGGGACAGGGGGCTTACGAGCAGTACTTC
.	TRBJ2-2	TRBV7-3	many	16	CASSSTRGQNTGELFF	TGTGCCAGCAGCTCGACGCGGGGCCAGAACACCGGGGAGCTGTTTTTT
.	TRBJ1-2	TRBV29-1	many	12	CSVEEDSGSYTF	TGCAGCGTTGAAGAGGACAGCGGAAGCTACACCTTC
TRBD1	TRBJ2-5	TRBV5-1	many	14	CASSPGQRVETQYF	TGCGCCAGCAGCCCGGGACAGAGGGTGGAGACCCAGTACTTC
.	TRBJ1-6	TRBV12-3/TRBV12-4	few	14	CASHQGSYNSPLHF	TGTGCCAGCCACCAGGGCTCCTATAATTCACCCCTCCACTTT
TRBD1	TRBJ2-2	TRBV24-1	many	16	CATSDPGTGVTGELFF	TGTGCCACCAGTGATCCCGGGACAGGGGTCACCGGGGAGCTGTTTTTT
TRBD2	TRBJ2-4	TRBV12-3/TRBV12-4	many	15	CASSPRLAAKNIQYF	TGTGCCAGCAGTCCCCGACTAGCTGCCAAAAACATTCAGTACTTC
.	TRBJ1-4	TRBV7-2	many	12	CASSFNPEKLFF	TGTGCCAGCAGCTTCAACCCAGAAAAACTGTTTTTT
.	TRBJ1-2	TRBV5-1	many	16	CASSLGPGGSNYGYTF	TGCGCCAGCAGCTTGGGTCCGGGGGGCTCCAACTATGGCTACACCTTC
.	TRBJ2-6	TRBV5-1	many	16	CASSLMGEAGANVLTF	TGCGCCAGCAGCTTAATGGGGGAGGCTGGGGCCAACGTCCTGACTTTC
.	TRBJ2-7	TRBV28	once	14	CASSFFGVPSEQYF	TGTGCCAGCAGTTTTTTTGGGGTTCCCTCGGAGCAGTACTTC